The subject of this entry is one T cell receptor (beta chain). The record originates from a study of shared T cell receptors in the human thymus. Clones were sequenced by immunoSEQ multiplex PCR, and TCRdb holds only the in-frame ones, with some missing. The sample records hundreds of thousands of clones, about 84% being singletons. These data also featured in a second study, about human thymus T cells. That source adds: Apparent skewing of V and J gene usage characterized both thymic and blood repertoires.

The receptor was derived from a boy in the first two years of life with a congenital heart defect. Material for sequencing was thymocytes.

The CDR3 DNA reads as TGTGCCAGCAGCTTAGCGCGGGACGGAGTAGATTGTGAAAAACTGTTTTTT. Protein sequence: CASSLARDGVDCEKLFF. The chain uses TRBV7-9 and TRBJ1-4; possibly TRBD1 for D (5 bases). This CDR3 region has 17 residues. The V end lost 0 bases, the J end lost 7 bases, and 18 bases lay between the germline ends. The germline V gene encodes CDR1 SEHNR and CDR2 FQNEAQ (reference sequence).